One TCR beta chain is described in this entry. The protocol was immunoSEQ multiplex PCR, while the TCRdb copy is restricted to in-frame clones and leaves out a portion. Of 90,000 to 150,000 clones in the sample, about 90% were seen once. Trimming removed 1 base at V and 3 bases at J, with 9 bases between. This CDR3 is 15 amino acids long. Per the germline V gene, CDR1 is LNHDA and CDR2 is SQIVND (reference sequence). The data stem from a study of control samples from healthy donors and cancer patients. Sample: blood. The chain recombines TRBV19 with TRBJ2-2; D tentatively reads TRBD1 or TRBD2 (6 bases each). The TCR was taken from a man aged 50 to 60 in good health. The CDR3 sequence: CASSIVGGHTGELFF. The CDR3 DNA sequence: TGTGCCAGTAGTATAGTGGGGGGCCACACCGGGGAGCTGTTTTTT.